This T cell receptor (beta chain) appears in the sequencing data of a study of cytomegalovirus exposure and HLA in healthy donors. Study-wide findings and caveats: Specificity for CMV antigens was confirmed in vitro for a few of the CMV-associated chains.

Some clones are missing from TCRdb's copy, which holds only in-frame ones; the method was immunoSEQ multiplex PCR. Of fewer than 90,000 clones listed, almost 85% were seen once; the top ten hold about 12%. For this clone: Its specificity is unknown.

Specimen: PBMCs. The source of this sequence is a woman under 30 in good health and CMV-seropositive.

This CDR3 reads CASHGGASYEQYF. CDR3 nucleotide sequence: TGTGCCAGCCACGGAGGCGCGTCCTACGAGCAGTACTTC. The gene calls are TRBV28 and TRBJ2-7, with D possibly matching TRBD2 (5 bases). Trimming removed 8 bases at V and 1 base at J, with 12 bases between. CDR3 length: 13 residues. Germline assignment: CDR1 MDHEN and CDR2 SYDVKM.